The sequence of this TCR beta chain was determined in a study of human T cells and chemical hapten exposure. The overall study: DPC at 0.01% went onto the upper back in patch tests, read at 6 days.

This clonotype was found a few times. TCRdb re-derived calls from the RACE reads in MiXCR, one entry per CDR3 protein. Seen here are about 170,000 distinct CDR3 sequences, roughly 26% observed once, and the top ten hold roughly 2.2%. Time point specified: patch test 3, about 24 weeks after DPC sensitization. The treatment here: therapeutic diphenylcyclopropenone sensitization with weekly scalp DPC. This CDR3 contains 16 residues. The junction had 12 bases not matched to a gene; V was cut back by 8 bases and J by 10 bases. The germline CDR1 and CDR2 sequences are MNHEY and SMNVEV (reference sequence). The chain recombines TRBV27 with TRBJ1-6, with TRBD1 matching over 12 bases. The specimen was whole blood, collected in connection with sensitization to the hapten diphenylcyclopropenone (DPC). The source of this sequence is a woman aged 18-29 years with alopecia areata. Some clones in this sample may be carry-over from other donors' samples. CDR3 region: CASRSPGGTGGSPLHF. CDR3 nucleotides: TGTGCCAGCCGAAGTCCGGGGGGGACAGGGGGCTCACCCCTCCACTTT.